The 24 T cell receptor beta chains below come from one sample, sequenced in a study of PD-1 blockade in classical Hodgkin lymphoma. The method was immunoSEQ multiplex PCR; TCRdb's version includes in-frame clones alone and lacks a portion of them. The table has about 40,000 clones, approximately 71% seen once. All patients relapsed after autologous stem cell transplantation, and brentuximab vedotin exposure varied. The sample was peripheral blood mononuclear cells (PBMCs), taken at baseline. Every receptor here comes from a human donor with classical Hodgkin lymphoma.

The chain couples TRBV19 to TRBJ2-1; 12 nucleotides align to TRBD2. The germline V gene encodes CDR1 LNHDA and CDR2 SQIVND (reference sequence). The CDR3 has 16 amino acids. The CDR3 loop is CASDGASGRGKNEQFF. The CDR3 nucleotides read TGTGCTAGCGACGGGGCTAGCGGGAGGGGTAAAAATGAGCAGTTCTTC.

This chain uses TRBV11-3 with TRBJ2-3; 14 bases map to TRBD2. Losses at the gene ends were 5 bases for V and 3 bases for J; bases not matched to a gene: 7. Germline V gene data show CDR1 as SGHNT and CDR2 as YENEEA. This CDR3 comprises 17 residues. The CDR3 nucleotides read TGTGCCAGCAGCCTGACCGGGACTAGCGGGAGTACAGATACGCAGTATTTT. As protein: CASSLTGTSGSTDTQYF.

The chain employs TRBV6-5 and TRBJ2-7; D is uncertain. V was trimmed by 3 bases and J by 0 bases, leaving 6 bases between them. The CDR3 sequence is 13 residues long. CDR1 and CDR2 (germline): MNHEY, SVGAGI. CDR3 sequence: CASSYSYSYEQYF. The CDR3 region has the DNA TGTGCCAGCAGTTATTCCTACTCCTACGAGCAGTACTTC.

CDR3 sequence reads: CASSPDGIYEQYF. The CDR3 DNA reads as TGTGCCAGCAGCCCCGACGGAATCTACGAGCAGTACTTC. The gene calls are TRBV6-4 and TRBJ2-7; no clear D gene. Trimming took off 6 bases at V and 3 bases at J, with 12 bases between the two ends. This CDR3 region has 13 residues. Germline assignment: CDR1 MRHNA and CDR2 SNTAGT.

As DNA, the CDR3 is TGTGCCAGCCTTCTCGGCTATGGCTACACCTTC. Translating it yields CASLLGYGYTF. The genes are TRBV6-1 and TRBJ1-2; D not certain. The CDR3 is 11 residues long. V lost 8 bases and J lost 4, with 8 bases in between. From germline, CDR1 is MNHNS and CDR2 SASEGT.

For the CDR3, the DNA is TGTGCCAGCAGCGCCCGGGACAGGGGGGGCCAAGAGACCCAGTACTTC. Its translation: CASSARDRGGQETQYF. The gene calls are TRBV9 and TRBJ2-5; 11 bases agree with TRBD1. The CDR3 contains 16 residues. With V trimmed by 3 bases and J by 1 base, 5 bases remained unmatched. CDR1 SGDLS and CDR2 YYNGEE come from the germline V gene.

In this sample, this clone turned up a few times. The gene calls are TRBV7-3 and TRBJ1-2; D possibly corresponds to TRBD1 (6 bases). The CDR3 length is 14 residues. With 5 bases removed from V and 4 bases from J, the gap between germline ends came to 14 bases. Per germline, CDR1 SGHTA and CDR2 FQGTGA. This CDR3 reads CASSVDGGGYGYTF. The CDR3 DNA is TGTGCCAGCAGCGTCGACGGGGGCGGCTATGGCTACACCTTC.

J is TRBJ1-2 and V is TRBV5-1, with a tentative D call TRBD1 (5 bases). The germline V and J ends were trimmed by 5 bases and 2 bases, with 10 bases remaining between them. The CDR3 loop spans 13 amino acids. From germline, CDR1 is SGHRS and CDR2 YFSETQ. CDR3 coding DNA: TGCGCCAGCAGACAGGAGTTAAACTATGGCTACACCTTC. Translated: CASRQELNYGYTF.

The CDR3 reads CASSLTSQRENEQFF. In DNA, the CDR3 is TGTGCCAGCAGCTTAACGTCCCAGCGGGAGAATGAGCAGTTCTTC. The V call is TRBV7-3, the J call TRBJ2-1; TRBD2 aligns across 8 bases. CDR3 length: 15 residues. In germline, CDR1 is SGHTA, CDR2 FQGTGA. V gave up 0 bases and J gave up 7 bases; unmatched junction bases: 5.

The CDR3 region has the DNA TGTGCCAGCAGCGGCTCACTTTTCTTCACAGATACGCAGTATTTT. Protein sequence: CASSGSLFFTDTQYF. J is TRBJ2-3 and V is TRBV7-2, with D unresolved. Germline V CDR1 and CDR2: SGHTA, FQGNSA. V lost 5 bases, J lost 2 bases, and 14 bases lay in between. This CDR3 comprises 15 residues.

The chain couples TRBV9 to TRBJ1-3, with D possibly TRBD1 on 5 matching bases. Germline CDR1 and CDR2: SGDLS and YYNGEE. The CDR3 consists of 15 residues. The germline V and J ends were trimmed by 6 bases and 3 bases, with 16 bases remaining between them. CDR3 amino acids: CASTRFGADGNTIYF. The CDR3 nucleotides are TGTGCCAGCACCCGGTTCGGGGCGGATGGAAACACCATATATTTT.

The chain has TRBV7-9 and TRBJ2-1; 10 positions match TRBD2. This CDR3 is 14 amino acids long. V dropped 2 bases and J dropped 9; count of bases not matched to a gene: 4. Germline V CDR1 and CDR2: SEHNR, FQNEAQ (reference sequence). CDR3 nucleotides: TGTGCCAGCAGCTTAACTAGCGGGAAGCTTGAGCAGTTCTTC. Translating gives CASSLTSGKLEQFF.

As regards this clone: This sample also contains other DNA sequences that code for the same CDR3. The rearrangement uses TRBV28 and TRBJ1-1; the D is unclear. The germline gives CDR1 MDHEN, CDR2 SYDVKM. The V gene lost 5 bases and the J gene lost 4 bases, with 5 bases spanning the gap. The length of the CDR3 is 11 residues. DNA for the CDR3: TGTGCCAGCAGTCCCGCCACTGAAGCTTTCTTT. It translates to CASSPATEAFF.

This clone was seen a few times. The J gene is TRBJ2-7, the V gene TRBV4-2, with D perhaps matching TRBD1 (5 bases). The germline CDR1 and CDR2 sequences are LGHNA and YNFKEQ. Deletions cut 0 bases from V and 8 bases from J, with 23 bases between. There are 17 residues in the CDR3. The CDR3 DNA follows: TGTGCCAGCAGCCAAGACAGTACCGGGCAGGGTCAGAGGAAGCAGTACTTC. Protein: CASSQDSTGQGQRKQYF.

This chain connects TRBV11-1 to TRBJ2-7; possible D gene TRBD1, 5 bases. Trimming removed 0 bases from V and 5 bases from J, with 5 bases in between. The CDR3 contains 12 residues. Germline values: CDR1 SGHAT, CDR2 FQDESV (reference sequence). The CDR3 region is CASSLAGHEQYF. In nucleotides, the CDR3 is TGTGCCAGCAGCTTAGCGGGGCACGAGCAGTACTTC. Using reference TRBV11-1 and TRBJ2-7 for the parts outside the CDR3, the full variable domain is EAEVAQSPRYKITEKSQAVAFWCDPISGHATLYWYRQILGQGPELLVQFQDESVVDDSQLPKDRFSAERLKGVDSTLKIQPAELGDSAMYLCASSLAGHEQYFGPGTRLTVT.

The chain links TRBV11-1 to TRBJ2-1; either TRBD1 or TRBD2 may supply D (5 bases each). This CDR3 is 14 amino acids long. Per the germline V gene, CDR1 is SGHAT and CDR2 is FQDESV (reference sequence). V gave up 0 bases and J gave up 6 bases, with 9 bases separating them. CDR3 sequence reads: CASSLAGVSNEQFF. CDR3 nucleotide sequence: TGTGCCAGCAGCTTAGCGGGGGTCTCCAATGAGCAGTTCTTC.

The chain carries TRBV6-1 and TRBJ2-7; D call uncertain. Germline CDR1 MNHNS, CDR2 SASEGT. The CDR3 covers 14 residues. V was shortened by 4 bases and J by 0 bases, with 10 bases between the two germline ends. The CDR3 DNA reads as TGTGCCAGCAGTGCGTCGGGTAGCTCCTACGAGCAGTACTTC. It specifies CASSASGSSYEQYF.

V gene TRBV6-5 combines with J gene TRBJ1-2; 7 bases are a match to TRBD1. CDR1 and CDR2 (germline): MNHEY, SVGAGI. The V segment lost 2 bases and the J segment 4 bases; nucleotides outside the gene matches: 4. The CDR3 runs 14 residues. CDR3 residues: CASSYAGQFYGYTF. Written as DNA, the CDR3 is TGTGCCAGCAGTTACGCGGGACAGTTCTATGGCTACACCTTC.

The J gene is TRBJ2-3, the V gene TRBV5-1, with D uncertain. From germline, CDR1 is SGHRS and CDR2 YFSETQ. There are 15 residues in the CDR3. V lost 6 bases to trimming and J lost 0 bases, with 14 bases between them. The CDR3 region is CASMDLGISTDTQYF. CDR3 DNA sequence: TGCGCCAGCATGGATTTGGGGATAAGCACAGATACGCAGTATTTT.

By sample fraction, this clone is medium-sized. The chain links TRBV18 to TRBJ2-2; D call uncertain. The germline V and J ends were trimmed by 2 bases and 8 bases, with 6 bases remaining between them. Looked up from germline, CDR1 is KGHSH and CDR2 is LQKENI. This CDR3 spans 12 amino acids. CDR3 sequence reads: CASSPLPGELFF. In DNA form, the CDR3 reads TGTGCCAGCTCACCATTACCAGGGGAGCTGTTTTTT.

V usage is TRBV9 and J usage is TRBJ2-3; 9 nucleotides line up with TRBD2. Germline V gene sequence: CDR1 SGDLS, CDR2 YYNGEE. J lost 3 bases, V lost 3 bases, and 14 bases had no gene match. CDR3 size: 18 residues. DNA of the CDR3: TGTGCCAGCAGCGGTACCCCTTTAGCGGGAGTACTGACAGATACGCAGTATTTT. Protein sequence: CASSGTPLAGVLTDTQYF.

This clone came up a few times. This sequence joins TRBV4-2 and TRBJ1-4; possibly TRBD1 for D (6 bases). CDR3 size: 16 residues. Germline V gene sequence: CDR1 LGHNA, CDR2 YNFKEQ. V gave up 0 bases and J gave up 6 bases, with 14 bases separating them. The CDR3 is CASSQEAWGGHEKLFF. DNA of the CDR3: TGTGCCAGCAGCCAAGAGGCCTGGGGGGGCCATGAAAAACTGTTTTTT.

The J gene is TRBJ2-7, the V gene TRBV5-1; TRBD1 agrees at 7 bases. V shed 7 bases and J 6 bases; nucleotides not matched to a gene: 7. The CDR3 covers 12 residues. Germline V CDR1 and CDR2: SGHRS, YFSETQ. The CDR3 spells CASYEGASEQYF. DNA of the CDR3: TGCGCCAGCTACGAGGGGGCAAGCGAGCAGTACTTC.

This rearrangement joins TRBV7-9 to TRBJ2-5, with D perhaps matching TRBD2 (7 bases). The CDR3 contains 15 residues. The V and J ends lost 5 bases and 4 bases respectively, with 17 bases between them. CDR1 SEHNR and CDR2 FQNEAQ come from the germline V gene (reference sequence). The DNA of the CDR3 is TGTGCCAGCAGCGGGGCCAGGGGCGGGGGAGAGACCCAGTACTTC. Protein: CASSGARGGGETQYF. The complete variable domain, with remaining parts taken from reference TRBV7-9 and TRBJ2-5, reads DTGVSQNPRHKITKRGQNVTFRCDPISEHNRLYWYRQTLGQGPEFLTYFQNEAQLEKSRLLSDRFSAERPKGSFSTLEIQRTEQGDSAMYLCASSGARGGGETQYFGPGTRLLVL.